The T cell receptor (beta chain) described here comes from a study of low-dose radiotherapy and immunotherapy resistance in tumors. Study information: A dose of 0.5 Gy per fraction was delivered to Cohort 1 every 2 weeks, for a total of 6.5 Gy. Cohort 2 patients were irradiated with 1 Gy every two weeks, reaching 13 Gy over 26 weeks.

The germline V gene encodes CDR1 SQVTM and CDR2 ANQGSEA. This CDR3 region has 13 residues. V was pared by 2 bases and J by 5 bases, with 10 bases between. This clonotype has a handful of counts. First-strand cDNA relied on TRAV- and TRBV-specific primers spanning alpha and beta chains. PCR amplification of the TCRs was performed with Phusion for 20 PCR cycles, and it relied on a constant-region primer together with a V-primer adapter. TCRdb recomputed calls from the reads with MiXCR, one row per CDR3 protein. The data contain 95,000 to 100,000 distinct CDR3 sequences, about 20% of them singletons. The time point here: after trial treatment. Treatment of the sample: LDRT plus nivolumab, ipilimumab, low-dose cyclophosphamide and aspirin (RACIN trial). Qualifying patients carried advanced solid tumors devoid of tumor-infiltrating lymphocytes.

Sequences were derived from PBMCs, sampled after low-dose radiotherapy plus immunotherapy. The TCR was taken from a male donor with prostate cancer. The rearrangement links TRBV29-1 to TRBJ2-1; D is possibly TRBD1 (6 bases). Written as DNA, the CDR3 is TGCAGCGTTGAAACCTGGACAGACAATGAGCAGTTCTTC. It encodes CSVETWTDNEQFF.